This passage covers 22 T cell receptor beta chains from one sample sequenced in a study of blood T cell repertoires in COVID-19. TCRdb's copy holds only in-frame clones and misses some; the assay was immunoSEQ multiplex PCR. The sample yields over 150,000 clones, around 73% seen once. The material sequenced was PBMCs or T cells enriched from blood (not recorded which). The receptors originated from a woman in her fifties or sixties who had recovered from COVID-19.

CDR3 sequence reads: CASSVWTGGSYEQYF. CDR3 in DNA: TGCGCCAGCAGCGTGTGGACAGGGGGCTCCTACGAGCAGTACTTC. V gene TRBV5-1 combines with J gene TRBJ2-7, with 10 bases matching TRBD1. The CDR3 is 15 residues long. The germline V gene encodes CDR1 SGHRS and CDR2 YFSETQ. V trimming: 4 bases; J trimming: 0 bases; junction bases outside the gene matches: 4.

The J gene is TRBJ2-1, the V gene TRBV24-1; 16 positions match TRBD2. The CDR3 loop spans 20 amino acids. CDR1 is KGHDR and CDR2 is SFDVKD in the germline V gene. Losses at the gene ends were 0 bases for V and 5 bases for J; bases not matched to a gene: 9. This CDR3 reads CATSDLVGGGLAGGNNEQFF. The CDR3 DNA sequence: TGTGCCACCAGTGATTTGGTTGGGGGGGGACTAGCGGGAGGGAACAATGAGCAGTTCTTC.

The chain carries TRBV9 and TRBJ1-3; 9 nucleotides match TRBD1. Germline assignment: CDR1 SGDLS and CDR2 YYNGEE. J gave up 7 bases and V 3 bases, and 8 bases lay outside the gene matches. The CDR3 consists of 15 residues. The CDR3 spells CASSAAGQGWNTIYF. The DNA for the CDR3 is TGTGCCAGCAGCGCGGCAGGACAGGGGTGGAACACCATATATTTT.

The rearrangement joins TRBV29-1 to TRBJ2-1, with D unclear. CDR1 and CDR2 (germline): SQVTM, ANQGSEA. CDR3 length equals 15 residues. V lost 4 bases to trimming and J lost 0 bases, with 13 bases between them. The CDR3, as DNA: TGCAGCGTTGCCCAATACCCGAGCTCCTACAATGAGCAGTTCTTC. Encoded protein: CSVAQYPSSYNEQFF.

This chain joins TRBV27 and TRBJ2-7; D unclear. The CDR3 runs 14 residues. Deletions cut 5 bases from V and 3 bases from J, with 14 bases between. Germline V gene lookup returns CDR1 MNHEY and CDR2 SMNVEV (reference sequence). The CDR3 here is CASSATWPDYEQYF. The CDR3 region has the DNA TGTGCCAGCAGTGCAACGTGGCCAGACTACGAGCAGTACTTC.

The chain has TRBV28 and TRBJ1-2, with 10 bases identical to TRBD1. Germline CDR1 reads MDHEN; CDR2 reads SYDVKM. The junction had 11 bases not matched to a gene; V was cut back by 5 bases and J by 2 bases. The CDR3 sequence is 17 residues long. CDR3 coding DNA: TGTGCCAGCAGTAAGGCCGGGACAGGGGCTTACAACTATGGCTACACCTTC. It codes for CASSKAGTGAYNYGYTF.

The chain couples TRBV11-3 to TRBJ2-7, with 8 bases identical to TRBD1. This CDR3 comprises 18 residues. J lost 7 bases, V lost 4 bases, and 21 bases had no gene match. Per germline, CDR1 SGHNT and CDR2 YENEEA. CDR3 DNA sequence: TGTGCCAGCAGCTCGTCCGGGACAGGCTATGCTCTAGGGGGTGAGCAGTACTTC. Its protein product is CASSSSGTGYALGGEQYF.

A few counts support this clone. V is TRBV28 and J is TRBJ1-6, with 8 bases fitting TRBD1. Germline assignment: CDR1 MDHEN and CDR2 SYDVKM. The CDR3 spans 15 residues. J was trimmed by 7 bases and V by 2 bases; bases with no gene match: 4. CDR3 in amino acids: CASSLQGARNSPLHF. The CDR3, as DNA: TGTGCCAGCAGTTTACAGGGGGCTCGGAATTCACCCCTCCACTTT.

V is TRBV7-2 and J is TRBJ1-5; no clear D gene. CDR3 length: 17 amino acids. With 5 bases removed from V and 1 base from J, the gap between germline ends came to 18 bases. Germline assignment: CDR1 SGHTA and CDR2 FQGNSA. The DNA of the CDR3 is TGTGCCAGCAGCCCGAATCAGGCGGGAAACAGCAATCAGCCCCAGCATTTT. Its translation is CASSPNQAGNSNQPQHF.

The chain carries TRBV2 and TRBJ2-7; 7 bases align to TRBD2. This CDR3 is 16 amino acids long. The J segment lost 3 bases and the V segment lost 2 bases, leaving 10 bases of the junction unmatched. The V gene's germline CDR1 is SNHLY and CDR2 FYNNEI. The CDR3 DNA reads TGTGCCAGCAGTGAATCTCTCCTGCGGGGGTTCTACGAGCAGTACTTC. Translating gives CASSESLLRGFYEQYF.

The rearrangement uses TRBV6-1 and TRBJ2-3; 11 positions agree with TRBD2. The germline gives CDR1 MNHNS, CDR2 SASEGT. The CDR3 length is 18 residues. With V trimmed by 2 bases and J by 3 bases, 10 bases remained unmatched. The CDR3 coding sequence is TGTGCCAGCAGTGAACCCTTGTTAGCGGGAGGGGGTACAGATACGCAGTATTTT. This sequence encodes CASSEPLLAGGGTDTQYF.

J is TRBJ2-7 and V is TRBV5-6; TRBD2 aligns across 7 bases. Germline CDR1 and CDR2: SGHDT and YYEEEE. J was trimmed by 3 bases and V by 6 bases; bases with no gene match: 15. This CDR3 has 16 amino acids. CDR3 DNA: TGTGCCAGCACCCGGGGGTCGGGAGGCACCTTCTACGAGCAGTACTTC. It translates to CASTRGSGGTFYEQYF.

This chain uses TRBV5-4 with TRBJ1-4; possibly TRBD1 for D (6 bases). The V end was cut by 1 base, the J end by 3 bases, with 10 bases between. CDR3 length equals 15 residues. The germline CDR1 and CDR2 sequences are SGHNT and YYREEE (reference sequence). The CDR3 here is CASSLYGTSNEKLFF. CDR3 nucleotides: TGTGCCAGCAGCTTGTACGGGACATCTAATGAAAAACTGTTTTTT. The full variable domain, rest sourced from reference TRBV5-4 and TRBJ1-4, is ETGVTQSPTHLIKTRGQQVTLRCSSQSGHNTVSWYQQALGQGPQFIFQYYREEENGRGNFPPRFSGLQFPNYSSELNVNALELDDSALYLCASSLYGTSNEKLFFGSGTQLSVL.

This chain connects TRBV2 to TRBJ2-7; 9 nucleotides agree with TRBD1. Trimming at V came to 9 bases and at J to 5 bases, leaving 8 bases not matched to a gene. CDR1 and CDR2 from the germline V gene are SNHLY and FYNNEI. The CDR3 length is 13 residues. CDR3 sequence (DNA): TGTGCCAGTAACAGGGGGCTGTCGGACGAGCAGTACTTC. Translated: CASNRGLSDEQYF.

This chain connects TRBV15 to TRBJ2-1; 10 bases fit TRBD1. The J segment lost 10 bases and the V segment lost 3 bases, leaving 12 bases of the junction unmatched. The CDR3 length is 16 residues. In germline, CDR1 is LNHNV, CDR2 YYDKDF (reference sequence). CDR3 sequence (DNA): TGTGCCACCAGCAGGGATACCGGGACAGGGGTAGGAGAGCAGTTCTTC. Translation gives CATSRDTGTGVGEQFF.

The chain combines TRBV7-2 with TRBJ1-2; no reliable D call. The V end was cut by 1 base, the J end by 7 bases, with 13 bases between. This CDR3 has 14 residues. CDR1 is SGHTA, CDR2 FQGNSA, per germline. The CDR3 loop reads CASSLDRESSGYTF. The CDR3 DNA reads as TGTGCCAGCAGCTTAGATAGGGAGTCGAGTGGCTACACCTTC.

In this sample, this clone turned up many times. The V call is TRBV10-3, the J call TRBJ1-1; maybe TRBD1 (5 bases). V lost 2 bases, J lost 8 bases, and 15 bases lay in between. CDR3 length equals 14 residues. Germline loops: CDR1 ENHRY, CDR2 SYGVKD. In DNA form, the CDR3 reads TGTGCCATCAGTGAGAGGGTTCCCCGGGGGGAAGCTTTCTTT. As protein: CAISERVPRGEAFF.

The gene calls are TRBV5-1 and TRBJ2-3; possibly TRBD2 for D (5 bases). The V end lost 4 bases, the J end lost 12 bases, and 12 bases lay between the germline ends. Germline assignment: CDR1 SGHRS and CDR2 YFSETQ. The CDR3 consists of 11 residues. Written as DNA, the CDR3 is TGCGCCAGCAGCAACTCGGGGTCACAGTATTTT. It translates to CASSNSGSQYF.

This chain links TRBV28 with TRBJ2-7, with D maybe TRBD2 (5 bases). This CDR3 is built from 12 residues. Germline CDR1 and CDR2: MDHEN and SYDVKM. Between the trimmed V and J ends, which lost 6 bases and 3 bases, there was a span of 9 bases. Here the CDR3 DNA reads TGTGCCAGCAGACAAGGACTCTACGAGCAGTACTTC. Translating gives CASRQGLYEQYF.

As to this clone: The same CDR3 is also encoded by other DNA sequences in this sample. This chain connects TRBV9 to TRBJ2-1; 11 bases agree with TRBD2. Germline V gene sequence: CDR1 SGDLS, CDR2 YYNGEE. The CDR3 spans 15 residues. Unmatched junction bases numbered 2, after V lost 2 bases and J lost 4 bases. As DNA, the CDR3 is TGTGCCAGCAGCGTGACTAGCGGGGCTTACAATGAGCAGTTCTTC. Its translation: CASSVTSGAYNEQFF.

This clone was seen a few times. The V and J genes are TRBV28 and TRBJ2-5; 10 bases align to TRBD1. The CDR3 loop spans 14 amino acids. Germline V gene lookup returns CDR1 MDHEN and CDR2 SYDVKM. The V gene end was trimmed by 3 bases and the J gene end by 6 bases; junction bases not matched to a gene: 4. The CDR3 DNA reads TGTGCCAGCAGTTTGAGGACAGGGGGAAAGACCCAGTACTTC. Protein sequence: CASSLRTGGKTQYF.

V is TRBV20-1 and J is TRBJ1-1; no clear D gene. The CDR3 runs 11 residues. CDR1 DFQATT and CDR2 SNEGSKA come from the germline V gene (reference sequence). Trimming pared 5 bases from V and 2 bases from J, leaving 6 bases between. CDR3 region: CSASVNTEAFF. The CDR3 DNA is TGCAGTGCTTCAGTAAACACTGAAGCTTTCTTT.